This T cell receptor (beta chain) comes out of a study of patients with pleural tuberculosis. Ten or more counts support this clonotype. TCRdb reprocessed the reads with MiXCR, giving one entry per CDR3 protein. The sample includes 45,000 to 55,000 distinct CDR3 sequences, about 7.3% of them seen just once. This CDR3 comprises 15 residues. Trimming cost V 6 bases and J 8 bases; bases outside gene matches: 9. The gene calls are TRBV12-3 or TRBV12-4 and TRBJ2-1; 11 bases are shared with TRBD2. The receptor was isolated from a human donor with pleural tuberculosis. The CDR3 bases are TGTGCCAGCAGCCCTTTAGCGGGAGGGCCGCATGAGCAGTTCTTC. Its protein is CASSPLAGGPHEQFF.